These 15 T cell receptor beta chains were all obtained from the same sample, sequenced in a study of beta chain features in type 1 diabetes. Isolated RNA was reverse transcribed in full, so expressed TCRB transcripts were sequenced. Method: immunoSEQ multiplex PCR; TCRdb's copy keeps in-frame clones and lacks some. The sample holds roughly 240,000 clones, around 68% seen once. Sequenced sample: naive CD4+ T cells from blood. All receptors come from a man in his thirties or forties in good health.

The chain couples TRBV7-9 to TRBJ1-2; D not resolved. This CDR3 is 14 amino acids long. V was shortened by 5 bases and J by 3 bases, with 13 bases between the two germline ends. Germline loops: CDR1 SEHNR, CDR2 FQNEAQ (reference sequence). CDR3: CASSQDRFDYGYTF. CDR3 coding DNA: TGTGCCAGCAGCCAGGACCGCTTTGACTATGGCTACACCTTC.

The genes are TRBV29-1 and TRBJ1-2, with 7 bases fitting TRBD1. The germline V gene has CDR1 SQVTM and CDR2 ANQGSEA. The V gene end was trimmed by 5 bases and the J gene end by 0 bases; junction bases not matched to a gene: 0. The CDR3 extends over 12 amino acids. CDR3 residues: CSVTGANYGYTF. Here the CDR3 DNA reads TGCAGCGTTACAGGGGCTAACTATGGCTACACCTTC. The entire variable domain, with the rest obtained from reference TRBV29-1 and TRBJ1-2, is as follows: SAVISQKPSRDICQRGTSLTIQCQVDSQVTMMFWYRQQPGQSLTLIATANQGSEATYESGFVIDKFPISRPNLTFSTLTVSNMSPEDSSIYLCSVTGANYGYTFGSGTRLTVV.

This clone was seen more than once but under ten times. This chain uses TRBV9 with TRBJ2-1; D ambiguous. The CDR3 covers 14 residues. The V end was cut by 0 bases, the J end by 3 bases, with 7 bases between. The germline CDR1 and CDR2 sequences are SGDLS and YYNGEE. The CDR3 DNA reads TGTGCCAGCAGCGTAGAATACAACTACAATGAGCAGTTCTTC. Translating gives CASSVEYNYNEQFF.

V gene TRBV15 combines with J gene TRBJ1-3; D unclear. The germline CDR1 and CDR2 sequences are LNHNV and YYDKDF (reference sequence). The CDR3 consists of 16 residues. The germline V and J ends were trimmed by 0 bases and 0 bases, with 9 bases remaining between them. The CDR3 region has the DNA TGTGCCACCAGCAGAGATCCCGAGAGCTCTGGAAACACCATATATTTT. The encoded protein is CATSRDPESSGNTIYF.

About this clone itself: In the same sample, other DNA sequences code for this CDR3. V is TRBV30 and J is TRBJ2-7; TRBD1 agrees at 7 bases. This CDR3 region has 12 residues. Germline V gives CDR1 GTSNPN, CDR2 SVGIG (reference sequence). The V and J ends lost 5 bases and 0 bases, in that order; junction bases with no gene match: 1. The CDR3 DNA follows: TGTGCCTGGCGGGACAGCTCCTACGAGCAGTACTTC. Protein sequence: CAWRDSSYEQYF.

Turning to this clone: The junction and the germline gene differ at one end; a read error may be behind it. The V and J genes are TRBV30 and TRBJ2-7; possibly TRBD1 for D (7 bases). CDR1 is GTSNPN and CDR2 is SVGIG in the germline V gene (reference sequence). The CDR3 contains 14 residues. CDR3 sequence: CARRDTGETLKQYF. The CDR3 region has the DNA TGTGCCCGGAGGGATACAGGGGAGACCTTAAAGCAGTACTTC.

The V gene is TRBV15, the J gene TRBJ1-1, with D maybe TRBD1 (5 bases). V lost 1 base to trimming and J lost 0 bases, with 6 bases between them. The CDR3 extends over 14 amino acids. Germline lookup yields CDR1 LNHNV and CDR2 YYDKDF (reference sequence). The CDR3 is CATSRAGLNTEAFF. CDR3 nucleotide sequence: TGTGCCACCAGCAGAGCAGGGCTGAACACTGAAGCTTTCTTT.

This chain joins TRBV27 and TRBJ2-3; D may be TRBD2 (6 bases). The germline V gene has CDR1 MNHEY and CDR2 SMNVEV (reference sequence). This CDR3 region has 14 residues. V lost 5 bases and J 1 base, leaving 10 bases between the germline ends. CDR3 amino acids: CASSPGLRTDTQYF. For the CDR3, the DNA is TGTGCCAGCAGTCCGGGACTGCGCACAGATACGCAGTATTTT.

J is TRBJ2-5 and V is TRBV15; no firm D call. CDR1 LNHNV and CDR2 YYDKDF come from the germline V gene (reference sequence). V was trimmed by 5 bases and J by 2 bases, leaving 12 bases between them. The CDR3 spans 14 residues. The CDR3 DNA follows: TGTGCCACCAGCTCGCCCCGGCCACAAGAGACCCAGTACTTC. This codes for CATSSPRPQETQYF.

The rearrangement uses TRBV30 and TRBJ2-1; D not resolved. The CDR3 extends over 13 amino acids. Germline CDR1 is GTSNPN and CDR2 is SVGIG (reference sequence). V was shortened by 4 bases and J by 2 bases, with 9 bases between the two germline ends. The CDR3 nucleotides read TGTGCCTGGACCACCCCACCCTACAATGAGCAGTTCTTC. Its protein product is CAWTTPPYNEQFF.

This chain uses TRBV25-1 with TRBJ2-1; TRBD1 agrees at 10 bases. This CDR3 spans 15 amino acids. Germline values: CDR1 MGHDK, CDR2 SYGVNS. The ends lost 6 bases at V and 3 bases at J; junction bases unmatched: 5. CDR3 protein: CASRSGTGDYNEQFF. In nucleotides, the CDR3 is TGTGCCAGCAGGTCAGGGACAGGGGACTACAATGAGCAGTTCTTC.

This clone was seen a handful of times. The chain carries TRBV30 and TRBJ1-2, with D possibly being TRBD1 (5 bases). Per the germline V gene, CDR1 is GTSNPN and CDR2 is SVGIG (reference sequence). The CDR3 consists of 14 residues. V lost 8 bases and J 2 bases, leaving 18 bases between the germline ends. In DNA form, the CDR3 reads TGTGCCAGCACGCGGACACTCCAAAACTATGGCTACACCTTC. Translated: CASTRTLQNYGYTF.

This rearrangement joins TRBV25-1 to TRBJ2-1; 12 bases are a match to TRBD2. The germline CDR1 and CDR2 sequences are MGHDK and SYGVNS. This CDR3 is 13 amino acids long. J lost 10 bases, V lost 9 bases, and 7 bases had no gene match. CDR3 DNA: TGTGCCAGTACTCTAGCGGGAGGGCAAGAGCAGTTCTTC. Translating it yields CASTLAGGQEQFF.

This clone was seen once. This chain connects TRBV29-1 to TRBJ1-1; D call uncertain. V was clipped by 1 base and J by 1 base, with 10 bases between them. Per the germline V gene, CDR1 is SQVTM and CDR2 is ANQGSEA. The CDR3 has 14 amino acids. CDR3 protein: CSVEGLSGNTEAFF. CDR3 DNA: TGCAGCGTTGAAGGTCTGAGCGGGAACACTGAAGCTTTCTTT.

This chain uses TRBV9 with TRBJ2-5; D is perhaps TRBD2 (6 bases). Germline loops: CDR1 SGDLS, CDR2 YYNGEE. V was shortened by 4 bases and J by 5 bases, with 9 bases between the two germline ends. The length of the CDR3 is 12 residues. DNA of the CDR3: TGTGCCAGCAGCCCAGGAGGGGAGACCCAGTACTTC. It specifies CASSPGGETQYF.